These T cell receptor beta chains were read from a single sample in a study of T cell responses to AZD1222 COVID-19 vaccine. Sequencing was performed with immunoSEQ multiplex PCR; in TCRdb, only in-frame clones are kept and a portion is missing. The table has 90,000 to 120,000 clones, roughly 90% seen once; the top ten hold 0.95% to 1.5%. Sequenced material: peripheral blood, taken on day 0 of AZD1222 vaccination. The receptors here all came from an adult in good health. Both conserved end residues are part of each CDR3. A D gene is named only where the DNA matches it firmly. Rows may omit the clone size; those that give it use once, few, many or a size class.

V	D	size	J	DNA	CDR3
TRBV11-2	.	.	TRBJ2-3	TGTGCCAGCAGCTGGGGACCCTTGGATACGCAGTATTTT	CASSWGPLDTQYF
TRBV2	TRBD2	.	TRBJ2-5	TGTGCCAGCAGAGCGGGACTAGCGGGAGGGGAGACCCAGTACTTC	CASRAGLAGGETQYF
TRBV13	.	.	TRBJ1-1	TGTGCCAGCAGCTTAAGATTTTCCACTGAAGCTTTCTTT	CASSLRFSTEAFF
TRBV6-2/TRBV6-3	TRBD2	.	TRBJ2-7	TGTGCCAGCAGTTCCGGGAGGTTAGGCTACGAGCAGTACTTC	CASSSGRLGYEQYF
TRBV3-1/TRBV3-2	TRBD1	.	TRBJ2-3	TGTGCCAGCAGCCGAACACAGGGGGATACGCAGTATTTT	CASSRTQGDTQYF
TRBV7-8	.	.	TRBJ1-2	TGTGCCAGCAGCTTAGGGGTAGCTAACTATGGCTACACCTTC	CASSLGVANYGYTF
TRBV7-9	TRBD1	.	TRBJ1-5	TGTGCCAGCAGCCCGGACAGGGTAGGCAATCAGCCCCAGCATTTT	CASSPDRVGNQPQHF
TRBV30	.	.	TRBJ1-1	TGTGCCTGGAGTGTGGGTATTTTGGACACTGAAGCTTTCTTT	CAWSVGILDTEAFF
TRBV4-2	TRBD1	.	TRBJ2-2	TGTGCCAGCAGCTCCCGACAGGGTGGCGGGGAGCTGTTTTTT	CASSSRQGGGELFF
TRBV19	.	.	TRBJ1-3	TGTGCCAGTAGTAATCTGGCCAGGGCTTCTGGAAACACCATATATTTT	CASSNLARASGNTIYF
TRBV9	.	.	TRBJ2-3	TGTGCCAGCAGCGTAGTGGTGGGAGAAGGCCCCCGGGGTAGCACAGATACGCAGTATTTT	CASSVVVGEGPRGSTDTQYF
TRBV7-9	.	.	TRBJ1-1	TGTGCCAATTTGGTCACTGAAGCTTTCTTT	CANLVTEAFF
TRBV4-2	.	.	TRBJ2-2	TGTGCCAGCAGCCAATCCACCCGGAAGGGGACGAACACCGGGGAGCTGTTTTTT	CASSQSTRKGTNTGELFF
TRBV15	.	.	TRBJ2-7	TGTGCCACCAGCAGGGACTCAACCTACGAGCAGTACTTC	CATSRDSTYEQYF
TRBV5-6	TRBD1	.	TRBJ2-7	TGTGCCAGCAGCTTTGGGACAGGGTCGGGCGAGCAGTACTTC	CASSFGTGSGEQYF
TRBV7-8	.	.	TRBJ1-3	TGTGCCAGCAGCTTAGCAGGGGTAGGAAACACCATATATTTT	CASSLAGVGNTIYF
TRBV6-2/TRBV6-3	TRBD1	.	TRBJ1-6	TGTGCCAGCAGCAGTGGACAGGGTAGGTCACCCCTCCACTTT	CASSSGQGRSPLHF
TRBV7-3	.	.	TRBJ2-6	TGTGCCAGCAGCTTAAGTGCTGGGGCTGGGGCCAACGTCCTGACTTTC	CASSLSAGAGANVLTF
TRBV6-6	.	once	TRBJ1-5	TGTGCCAGCACAGCGAGCAATCAGCCCCAGCATTTT	CASTASNQPQHF
TRBV5-5	.	once	TRBJ1-2	TGTGCCAGCTACTCACCAGGGATCCCCTATGGCTACACCTTC	CASYSPGIPYGYTF
TRBV5-1	TRBD2	.	TRBJ2-1	TGCGCCAGCAGCCAAGGACTAGCGGGGGCGGGTGAGCAGTTCTTC	CASSQGLAGAGEQFF
TRBV19	.	.	TRBJ1-2	TGTGCCAGTAGTATAGACAGGGACTACTATGGCTACACCTTC	CASSIDRDYYGYTF
TRBV7-9	TRBD1	.	TRBJ1-2	TGTGCCAGCAGTTCCGGGGGACAGGACTATGGCTACACCTTC	CASSSGGQDYGYTF
TRBV7-2	.	.	TRBJ2-4	TGTGCCAGCAGCCAGACCCCATGGGGAAACATTCAGTACTTC	CASSQTPWGNIQYF
TRBV30	.	.	TRBJ1-1	TGTGCCTGGACCTCAGTGGGGACTGAAGCTTTCTTT	CAWTSVGTEAFF
TRBV19	.	.	TRBJ1-6	TGTGCCAGTACTAACGGGCAGGGTTATTCACCCCTCCACTTT	CASTNGQGYSPLHF
TRBV24-1	TRBD2	once	TRBJ2-3	TGTGCCACCAGTGATGCCCTTTTGCAGCGGGGGAGCACAGATACGCAGTATTTT	CATSDALLQRGSTDTQYF
TRBV27	.	once	TRBJ2-7	TGTGCCAGCAGTTTAGTCCCCAGGGGATACCCCTACGAGCAGTACTTC	CASSLVPRGYPYEQYF
TRBV27	TRBD1	.	TRBJ1-6	TGTGCCAGCAGTTTAGGACAGGGTTATTCACCCCTCCACTTT	CASSLGQGYSPLHF
TRBV7-8	.	.	TRBJ2-7	TGTGCCAGCAGCCCCTTCTCGACAGGTATACCTCGAGAGCAGTACTTC	CASSPFSTGIPREQYF
TRBV7-2	TRBD2	.	TRBJ2-1	TGTGCCAGCAGCTCCCGGACTAGCGGGGACAATGAGCAGTTCTTC	CASSSRTSGDNEQFF
TRBV2	TRBD2	.	TRBJ2-5	TGTGCCAGCAGTGAAGCTAGCGGGGGGGCAGCATCAGAGACCCAGTACTTC	CASSEASGGAASETQYF
TRBV21-1	.	.	TRBJ2-7	TGTGCCAGCAGCAAATGGGCGAAGGGACTAGCGGGAGGTAACTACGAGCAGTACTTC	CASSKWAKGLAGGNYEQYF
TRBV5-6	.	.	TRBJ2-2	TGTGCCAGCAGCTTAGGTGGGGGCGGCGGGGAGCTGTTTTTT	CASSLGGGGGELFF
TRBV24-1	.	.	TRBJ2-1	TGTGCCACCAGTGACCTTTTTAGAGGAACTAATGAGCAGTTCTTC	CATSDLFRGTNEQFF
TRBV29-1	.	.	TRBJ2-7	TGCAGCGTTGTCGTAACCTACGAGCAGTACTTC	CSVVVTYEQYF
TRBV11-2	.	.	TRBJ2-2	TGTGCCAGCAGCCCCCCTTGGCCCAGCGAGGGGGAGCTGTTTTTT	CASSPPWPSEGELFF
TRBV5-6	TRBD1	.	TRBJ2-1	TGTGCCAGCAGCTTGCCCAGGGGGCAGCAGTTCTTC	CASSLPRGQQFF
TRBV7-9	TRBD1	.	TRBJ1-1	TGTGCCAGCAGGCCCACAGGGGGCAGGGCTGAAGCTTTCTTT	CASRPTGGRAEAFF
TRBV7-7	.	.	TRBJ1-1	TGTGCCAGCAGCCCCCTGGGAGAGAACACTGAAGCTTTCTTT	CASSPLGENTEAFF
TRBV30	.	.	TRBJ2-1	TGTGCCTGGAGTGTGAACAGTCCGAATGAGCAGTTCTTC	CAWSVNSPNEQFF
TRBV5-1	.	once	TRBJ1-3	TGCGCCAGCAGCACTCGACAGGTCGGAACTGGAAACACCATATATTTT	CASSTRQVGTGNTIYF
TRBV19	TRBD1	once	TRBJ1-2	TGTGCCAGTAGCGCCCGGGACAGGGGGCCCACCTTC	CASSARDRGPTF
TRBV19	TRBD1	.	TRBJ1-6	TGTGCCAGTAGTATAGCAGGGGGCTTCGATTCACCCCTCCACTTT	CASSIAGGFDSPLHF
TRBV6-2/TRBV6-3	.	once	TRBJ1-2	TGTGCCAGCAGTTACCGTCCAACCGACGGCCGCTATGGCTACACCTTC	CASSYRPTDGRYGYTF
TRBV18	.	.	TRBJ2-2	TGTGCCAGCTCACCAACGACAGCGAACACCGGGGAGCTGTTTTTT	CASSPTTANTGELFF
TRBV10-3	TRBD1	few	TRBJ1-6	TGTGCCATCAGCGCAGACAGGGAGGCATCACCCCTCCACTTT	CAISADREASPLHF
TRBV7-9	TRBD1	.	TRBJ1-3	TGTGCCAGCAGCTACCGGGACAGGGAACGGGGGTCTGGAAACACCATATATTTT	CASSYRDRERGSGNTIYF
TRBV18	.	.	TRBJ2-1	TGTGCCAGCTCACTTGTCGCCTACAATGAGCAGTTCTTC	CASSLVAYNEQFF
TRBV5-1	.	.	TRBJ1-4	TGCGCCAGCAGCTTGGACGCCGTTGCAACTAATGAAAAACTGTTTTTT	CASSLDAVATNEKLFF
TRBV3-1/TRBV3-2	TRBD1	.	TRBJ2-7	TGTGCCAGCAGCCTACGGGGACAGGGAATCCACGAGCAGTACTTC	CASSLRGQGIHEQYF
TRBV19	TRBD1	.	TRBJ1-4	TGTGCCAGTGGTCCTTGGGGACAGGGGCCAACTAATGAAAAACTGTTTTTT	CASGPWGQGPTNEKLFF
TRBV7-9	.	once	TRBJ1-2	TGTGCCAGCAGCTTAGCAGGGGGCTATGGCTACACCTTC	CASSLAGGYGYTF
TRBV5-4	.	few	TRBJ1-1	TGTGCCAGCAGCTTGCTCCCCAGGGAGGAAGCTTTCTTT	CASSLLPREEAFF
TRBV2	.	.	TRBJ2-7	TGTGCCAGCAGTGAGCTGCGGCGGACAGATTTCTACGAGCAGTACTTC	CASSELRRTDFYEQYF